At least ten counts were recorded for the clone carrying this T cell receptor (beta chain). This sample is part of a study of T cells in Graves' hyperthyroidism and ophthalmopathy. At the level of the study: Peripheral blood was obtained at initial diagnosis, preceding any treatment.

PBMCs were sourced from 9 to 10 ml fresh peripheral blood. The TCR beta CDR3 regions underwent amplification using RNA transcripts as the source. During a first-round RT-PCR of the TCR CDR3, the HTBI primer set was used. Via MiXCR, TCRdb re-called the multiplex PCR reads, giving one row per CDR3 protein. This table holds under 800,000 distinct CDR3 sequences, 14% found once. Trimming shortened V by 0 bases and J by 4 bases, and 19 bases separated the two germline ends. Germline assignment: CDR1 SGHRS and CDR2 YFSETQ. This CDR3 contains 17 residues. This clonotype was sampled from a woman aged 18-29 years with Graves' hyperthyroidism. Sequenced: blood. The genes are TRBV5-1 and TRBJ1-1; possible D gene TRBD1, 6 bases. The CDR3 region is CASSLGWGRGRLTEAFF. The CDR3 nucleotides read TGCGCCAGCAGCTTGGGTTGGGGCAGGGGACGGCTCACTGAAGCTTTCTTT.